Listed below are T cell receptor beta chains from one sample, sequenced in a study of T-cell reconstitution after alpha-beta-depleted transplantation in children. TCRdb reprocessed the PCR reads via MiXCR and lists one record per CDR3 protein. The top ten hold 5% to 6.5% of the sample, which has 440,000 or so distinct CDR3 sequences, around 9.9% seen once. The sample here was PBMCs from the stem cell graft donor, taken from the stem cell graft. Receptors originate from a human donor who donated a stem cell graft to a child with acute myeloid leukemia. Each CDR3 is given with its conserved first and last residue. D genes are given only for firm matches. Clone size is not always given. Where it is, it says once, few, many or a class for expanded clones.

d_call j_call clone_size v_call cdr3_aa cdr3_nt
. TRBJ1-2 few TRBV15 CATSRDSPSGYTF TGTGCCACCAGCAGAGATTCCCCCTCGGGCTACACCTTC
. TRBJ2-6 . TRBV29-1 CSTEGGASGANVLTF TGCAGCACCGAAGGGGGGGCCTCTGGGGCCAACGTCCTGACTTTC
. TRBJ2-3 . TRBV7-6 CASSLSPQGYSTDTQYF TGTGCCAGCAGCTTATCCCCTCAGGGCTATAGCACAGATACGCAGTATTTT
. TRBJ1-4 . TRBV5-1 CASSLLEKLLF TGCGCCAGCAGCTTGCTCGAAAAACTGTTATTT
. TRBJ2-2 . TRBV7-2 CASSLAGGWNTGELFF TGTGCCAGCAGCTTAGCGGGGGGCTGGAACACCGGGGAGCTGTTTTTT
TRBD2 TRBJ2-1 . TRBV12-3/TRBV12-4 CASSLLLAGGLIYNEQFF TGTGCCAGCAGTTTATTGCTAGCGGGGGGGCTTATATACAATGAGCAGTTCTTC
. TRBJ2-1 few TRBV6-2/TRBV6-3 CASSAGDEQFF TGTGCCAGCAGTGCTGGAGATGAGCAGTTCTTC
. TRBJ2-2 few TRBV5-1 CASSFGRGINTGELFF TGCGCCAGCAGCTTTGGCAGGGGCATCAACACCGGGGAGCTGTTTTTT
. TRBJ2-1 few TRBV7-6 CASSLDSGPYNEQFF TGTGCCAGCAGCTTAGATAGCGGCCCCTACAATGAGCAGTTCTTC
TRBD1 TRBJ2-1 many TRBV9 CASSMTGGSYNEQFF TGTGCCAGCAGCATGACAGGGGGATCCTACAATGAGCAGTTCTTC
. TRBJ2-6 . TRBV7-3 CASSLIGGGAGPSGANVLTF TGTGCCAGCAGCTTAATTGGGGGCGGTGCCGGTCCCTCTGGGGCCAACGTCCTGACTTTC
. TRBJ2-1 . TRBV29-1 CSVDRHGGQFF TGCAGCGTCGACAGACATGGTGGGCAGTTCTTC
. TRBJ1-6 many TRBV5-1 CASSLDQGWSPLHF TGCGCCAGCAGCTTGGATCAGGGGTGGTCACCCCTCCACTTT
TRBD2 TRBJ2-1 . TRBV20-1 CSAYRASGSNEQFF TGCAGTGCCTACCGGGCTAGCGGGAGCAATGAGCAGTTCTTC
TRBD1 TRBJ2-2 few TRBV15 CATSRDRGSNTGELFF TGTGCCACCAGCAGGGACAGGGGGTCGAACACCGGGGAGCTGTTTTTT
. TRBJ2-2 many TRBV5-1 CASSPDLTTGELFF TGCGCCAGCAGCCCGGATCTTACGACCGGGGAGCTGTTTTTT
TRBD2 TRBJ2-1 . TRBV3-1 CASCLMALGGRKQNEQFF TGTGCCAGCTGTTTGATGGCTTTGGGCGGGAGAAAACAAAATGAGCAGTTCTTC
TRBD2 TRBJ2-1 few TRBV12-3/TRBV12-4 CASSTSGSRYNEQFF TGTGCCAGCAGCACTAGCGGGAGTCGGTACAATGAGCAGTTCTTC
. TRBJ2-5 few TRBV5-6 CASSLARVGETQYF TGTGCCAGCAGCTTGGCTCGGGTAGGGGAGACCCAGTACTTC
TRBD2 TRBJ2-1 many TRBV7-2 CASSLGVAGGDEQFF TGTGCCAGCAGCTTGGGGGTAGCGGGAGGGGATGAGCAGTTCTTC
. TRBJ2-6 . TRBV5-1 CASSIQGFGANVLTF TGCGCCAGCAGCATACAGGGATTTGGGGCCAACGTCCTGACTTTC
. TRBJ1-2 . TRBV20-1 CSASKGGGYTF TGCAGTGCTAGTAAGGGTGGAGGCTACACCTTC
. TRBJ1-2 . TRBV9 CASSGQGMIYGYTF TGTGCCAGCTCTGGGCAGGGGATGATCTATGGCTACACCTTC
TRBD1 TRBJ1-5 few TRBV12-3/TRBV12-4 CASRPQGAVQPQHF TGTGCCAGCAGGCCCCAGGGGGCGGTTCAGCCCCAGCATTTT
. TRBJ1-2 few TRBV12-3/TRBV12-4 CASSIQGSHPSDAYGYTF TGTGCCAGCAGTATACAGGGATCTCACCCATCTGATGCCTATGGCTACACCTTC
. TRBJ1-1 . TRBV27 CASSLMGVGTEAFF TGTGCCAGCAGTTTAATGGGGGTTGGCACTGAAGCTTTCTTT
. TRBJ1-2 many TRBV28 CATSETYGYTF TGTGCCACCAGTGAAACTTATGGCTACACCTTC
. TRBJ1-3 . TRBV20-1 CSASPGSSGNTIYF TGCAGTGCTAGCCCAGGGAGCTCTGGAAACACCATATATTTT
TRBD2 TRBJ2-5 few TRBV20-1 CSADGLAGGQQETQYF TGCAGTGCTGATGGACTAGCGGGGGGGCAGCAAGAGACCCAGTACTTC
TRBD1 TRBJ2-7 . TRBV7-9 CASSADRASYEQYF TGTGCCAGCAGCGCGGACAGGGCATCCTACGAGCAGTACTTC
TRBD1 TRBJ2-1 . TRBV12-3/TRBV12-4 CASSSQGQGHYNEQFF TGTGCCAGCAGCTCACAGGGACAGGGGCACTACAATGAGCAGTTCTTC
TRBD2 TRBJ2-3 . TRBV12-3/TRBV12-4 CASSSSSGRADHTQYF TGTGCCAGCAGTTCGTCTAGCGGGAGGGCCGATCATACGCAGTATTTT
. TRBJ2-1 few TRBV6-2/TRBV6-3 CASRKVNEQFF TGTGCCAGCAGAAAGGTGAATGAGCAGTTCTTC
. TRBJ2-5 few TRBV10-3 CAISGTEETQYF TGTGCCATCAGTGGGACAGAAGAGACCCAGTACTTC
TRBD1 TRBJ1-1 . TRBV3-1 CASSPWTGVTEAFF TGTGCCAGCAGCCCCTGGACAGGGGTTACTGAAGCTTTCTTT
. TRBJ1-4 . TRBV20-1 CSAGRGTNEKLFF TGCAGTGCTGGCAGGGGTACTAATGAAAAACTGTTTTTT
. TRBJ2-2 . TRBV7-8 CASSPDSANTGELFF TGTGCCAGCAGCCCAGACTCCGCGAACACCGGGGAGCTGTTTTTT
. TRBJ2-1 few TRBV27 CASSKPGLHNEQFF TGTGCCAGCAGTAAACCGGGACTCCACAATGAGCAGTTCTTC
. TRBJ2-7 many TRBV27 CASGGHRSSYEQYF TGTGCCAGCGGGGGACACCGAAGCTCCTACGAGCAGTACTTC
. TRBJ2-3 many TRBV29-1 CSVPSTDTQYF TGCAGCGTCCCTTCCACAGATACGCAGTATTTT
. TRBJ1-3 . TRBV2 CASSETAISGNTIYF TGTGCCAGCAGTGAGACCGCCATCTCTGGAAACACCATATATTTT
. TRBJ1-5 . TRBV20-1 CSAELQTGGVRNQPQHF TGCAGTGCTGAGCTTCAAACAGGAGGGGTACGGAATCAGCCCCAGCATTTT
. TRBJ2-2 many TRBV5-1 CASSFGGGWNTGELFF TGCGCCAGCAGCTTCGGAGGGGGGTGGAACACCGGGGAGCTGTTTTTT
. TRBJ2-5 . TRBV12-3/TRBV12-4 CASSNGRVETQYF TGTGCCAGCAGCAACGGACGCGTGGAGACCCAGTACTTC
. TRBJ2-3 few TRBV12-3/TRBV12-4 CASSSDSKDTQYF TGTGCCAGCAGTTCGGACAGTAAAGATACGCAGTATTTT
TRBD1 TRBJ2-1 many TRBV5-4 CASSLVAQGGSEFF TGTGCCAGCAGCTTGGTGGCTCAAGGGGGCTCAGAGTTCTTC
TRBD2 TRBJ2-3 few TRBV29-1 CSVDGRGSTDTQYF TGCAGCGTTGACGGGCGGGGGAGCACAGATACGCAGTATTTT
. TRBJ2-1 few TRBV6-2/TRBV6-3 CASSYPDEQFF TGTGCCAGCAGTTATCCGGATGAGCAGTTCTTC
. TRBJ1-2 many TRBV15 CATSRAEGRGYTF TGTGCCACCAGCAGAGCTGAGGGCCGAGGCTACACCTTC
TRBD1 TRBJ1-6 . TRBV5-1 CASSLGTGGADSPLHF TGCGCCAGCAGCTTGGGGACAGGGGGCGCGGATTCACCCCTCCACTTT
. TRBJ1-2 . TRBV29-1 CSVFQGLVDYGYTF TGCAGCGTTTTTCAGGGGTTGGTTGACTATGGCTACACCTTC
. TRBJ1-1 many TRBV5-1 CASSLRAGNTEAFF TGCGCCAGCAGCCTTCGTGCGGGGAACACTGAAGCTTTCTTT
TRBD2 TRBJ2-7 few TRBV7-2 CASSLRAGASYEQYF TGTGCCAGCAGCTTACGAGCGGGAGCGTCCTACGAGCAGTACTTC